A selection of T cell receptor beta chains follows, all from one sample in a study of blood T cell repertoires in COVID-19. Repertoires were generated with immunoSEQ multiplex PCR, while TCRdb's copy carries only in-frame clones and drops some. Of approximately 230,000 clones in the sample, nearly 90% were seen once. The sample consisted of peripheral blood. The source is a man younger than 35 with active or convalescent COVID-19. CDR3s include the opening cysteine and the closing phenylalanine or tryptophan. A D gene is named only where the DNA matches it firmly. Size values are once, few and many counts, or a class for expanded clones, and some rows have none.

clone_size	v_call	j_call	cdr3_length	d_call	cdr3_aa	cdr3_nt
.	TRBV6-5	TRBJ1-6	15	TRBD1	CASSYVDRASSPLHF	TGTGCCAGCAGTTACGTGGACAGGGCGTCTTCACCCCTCCACTTT
.	TRBV9	TRBJ1-1	14	TRBD1	CASSVRGGNTEAFF	TGTGCCAGCAGCGTCCGAGGGGGCAACACTGAAGCTTTCTTT
.	TRBV7-2	TRBJ2-7	15	TRBD2	CASSLKGGRVGEQYF	TGTGCCAGCAGCTTAAAGGGCGGGAGAGTAGGGGAGCAGTACTTC
.	TRBV30	TRBJ1-2	15	TRBD1	CAWETRDSPGYGYTF	TGTGCCTGGGAAACCCGGGACAGCCCGGGCTATGGCTACACCTTC
.	TRBV13	TRBJ2-7	15	TRBD2	CASSSQGGGVHEQYF	TGTGCCAGCAGCTCCCAGGGCGGGGGGGTCCACGAGCAGTACTTC
.	TRBV6-5	TRBJ1-3	14	.	CASSYRGTGNTIYF	TGTGCCAGCAGTTACCGGGGGACTGGAAACACCATATATTTT
.	TRBV7-8	TRBJ1-1	13	.	CASSLQENTEAFF	TGTGCCAGCAGCTTACAGGAGAACACTGAAGCTTTCTTT
.	TRBV4-1	TRBJ2-5	12	.	CASSEEMETQYF	TGCGCCAGCAGCGAGGAGATGGAGACCCAGTACTTC
.	TRBV5-6	TRBJ1-2	15	.	CASSAGPAIVYGYTF	TGTGCCAGCAGCGCGGGCCCCGCTATAGTTTATGGCTACACCTTC
.	TRBV9	TRBJ2-1	15	.	CASSAQGEAYNEQFF	TGTGCCAGCAGCGCCCAAGGGGAGGCCTACAATGAGCAGTTCTTC
.	TRBV5-1	TRBJ2-7	15	.	CASSSPGLPVREQYF	TGCGCCAGCAGCTCGCCGGGACTCCCGGTTAGGGAGCAGTACTTC
few	TRBV7-2	TRBJ1-1	15	.	CASSLAGEENTEAFF	TGTGCCAGCAGCTTAGCAGGGGAGGAGAACACTGAAGCTTTCTTT
.	TRBV5-1	TRBJ2-1	16	TRBD2	CASSLEPSGGYNEQFF	TGCGCCAGCAGCTTGGAGCCTAGCGGGGGGTACAATGAGCAGTTCTTC
.	TRBV12-3/TRBV12-4	TRBJ1-5	12	.	CASSLINQPQHF	TGTGCCAGCAGTCTTATCAATCAGCCCCAGCATTTT
.	TRBV19	TRBJ2-4	15	TRBD1	CASSIGRTGENIQYF	TGTGCCAGTAGTATAGGACGGACAGGCGAAAACATTCAGTACTTC
.	TRBV25-1	TRBJ1-4	17	.	CASSEYQGSHTNEKLFF	TGTGCCAGCAGTGAATATCAGGGTTCGCACACTAATGAAAAACTGTTTTTT
.	TRBV19	TRBJ2-5	14	TRBD1	CASSIDRVRETQYF	TGTGCCAGTAGTATTGACAGGGTCCGAGAGACCCAGTACTTC
.	TRBV28	TRBJ2-1	15	.	CASSLIRGTYNEQFF	TGTGCCAGCAGTTTAATTCGAGGGACTTACAATGAGCAGTTCTTC
few	TRBV12-5	TRBJ2-5	13	.	CASGGSGTETQYF	TGTGCTAGTGGCGGTTCGGGGACTGAGACCCAGTACTTC
.	TRBV6-2/TRBV6-3	TRBJ2-7	17	TRBD2	CASSLPRLAGASYEQYF	TGTGCCAGCAGCCTACCAAGACTAGCGGGGGCCTCCTACGAGCAGTACTTC
.	TRBV7-9	TRBJ2-5	14	.	CASSFSQGQETQYF	TGTGCCAGCAGCTTTTCGCAGGGCCAAGAGACCCAGTACTTC
.	TRBV5-6	TRBJ2-5	15	.	CASSFWFTAQETQYF	TGTGCCAGCAGCTTTTGGTTCACAGCCCAAGAGACCCAGTACTTC
.	TRBV19	TRBJ2-2	16	.	CASSDRGRGRTGELFF	TGTGCCAGTAGTGATAGGGGCAGGGGAAGAACCGGGGAGCTGTTTTTT
once	TRBV3-1/TRBV3-2	TRBJ2-2	15	TRBD2	CASRVAGASTGELFF	TGTGCCAGCAGGGTAGCGGGGGCGAGCACCGGGGAGCTGTTTTTT
.	TRBV19	TRBJ1-4	16	TRBD1	CASTGDRGMTNEKLFF	TGTGCCAGTACCGGGGACAGGGGAATGACTAATGAAAAACTGTTTTTT
few	TRBV7-9	TRBJ2-7	13	TRBD1	CASNDRGQNEQYF	TGTGCCAGCAACGACAGGGGGCAGAACGAGCAGTACTTC
.	TRBV9	TRBJ2-3	14	.	CASSVGPDGDTQYF	TGTGCCAGCAGCGTTGGCCCAGATGGTGATACGCAGTATTTT
.	TRBV20-1	TRBJ2-1	17	TRBD2	CSASRPSGRAVYNEQFF	TGCAGTGCTAGTAGACCTAGCGGGAGGGCCGTCTACAATGAGCAGTTCTTC
.	TRBV6-5	TRBJ2-5	15	TRBD1	CASRRTGMSPVTQYF	TGTGCCAGCAGGAGGACAGGGATGTCACCCGTGACCCAGTACTTC
.	TRBV7-8	TRBJ1-5	18	.	CASSLGVGPILSNQPQHF	TGTGCCAGCAGCTTAGGAGTGGGCCCGATACTTAGCAATCAGCCCCAGCATTTT
.	TRBV6-2/TRBV6-3	TRBJ2-1	15	TRBD2	CASSYTPGLGSEQFF	TGTGCCAGCAGTTACACCCCGGGACTAGGGAGTGAGCAGTTCTTC
.	TRBV28	TRBJ1-1	15	.	CASSLFQGTNTEAFF	TGTGCCAGCAGTTTATTCCAGGGGACGAACACTGAAGCTTTCTTT